What follows describes a single T cell receptor beta chain. This entry is derived from a study of cytomegalovirus exposure and HLA in healthy donors. The wider study: The study placed around 80% of its approximately 400 genotyped donors in the Caucasian-associated ancestry cluster.

13 Jbeta primers and 60 Vbeta primers were used for the PCR. Repertoires were generated with immunoSEQ multiplex PCR, while TCRdb's copy carries only in-frame clones and drops some. The sample contains 210,000 or so clones, around 86% of which appear only once. This clonotype originated in a woman aged 50 to 65 in good health and CMV-seropositive. Input material: PBMCs.

The CDR3 loop is CASSLYSGKTQYF. The CDR3 DNA sequence: TGTGCCAGCAGCCTATACTCGGGGAAGACCCAGTACTTC. The rearrangement joins TRBV14 to TRBJ2-5; perhaps TRBD2 as D (5 bases). Trimming left V 4 bases short and J 6 bases short, with 12 bases between. Looked up from germline, CDR1 is SGHDN and CDR2 is FVKESK. The CDR3 runs 13 residues.